The T cell receptor beta chain described here comes from a study of cytomegalovirus exposure and HLA in healthy donors. Trimming removed 0 bases from V and 1 base from J, with 12 bases in between. This CDR3 has 15 residues. In germline, CDR1 is SQVTM, CDR2 ANQGSEA. Vbeta (60) and Jbeta (13) primers were used in the PCR. Authors' processing steps: In a later analysis, tens of millions of unique TCR beta chains included roughly 11 million shared by two or more donors. Only in-frame clones appear in the TCRdb table, and some are missing; sequencing was by immunoSEQ multiplex PCR. D and trimming come from the DNA, and the V and J calls and clone size come from that table. The data show about 150,000 clones, roughly 74% seen once.

The TCR originated in a man between 18 and 35 years old in good health and CMV-seronegative. Sequenced sample: PBMCs. The chain links TRBV29-1 to TRBJ1-2, with D maybe TRBD1 (6 bases). CDR3 sequence: CSVEDYRAFNYGYTF. The CDR3 DNA sequence: TGCAGCGTTGAAGACTACAGGGCGTTTAACTATGGCTACACCTTC.